The 20 T cell receptor beta chains below all came from one sample that was sequenced in a study of cytomegalovirus exposure and HLA in healthy donors. PCR employed 60 Vbeta and 13 Jbeta primers. Profiling relied on immunoSEQ multiplex PCR, and the TCRdb table lists in-frame clones only, not all of them. Of over 100,000 clones in the sample, about 80% are singletons; the top ten hold 5.3%. The sequencing sample was made of PBMCs. These receptors were collected from a man younger than 40 in good health and CMV-seronegative.

The CDR3 bases are TGCAGCGTTGAAGATCTATCCGAGGGTGCGCAGTATTTT. Translation gives CSVEDLSEGAQYF. J is TRBJ2-3 and V is TRBV29-1, with D perhaps TRBD2 (5 bases). This CDR3 region has 13 residues. Trimming took 0 bases from V and 10 from J, leaving 14 bases between them. The germline CDR1 and CDR2 sequences are SQVTM and ANQGSEA.

The chain carries TRBV11-2 and TRBJ2-1, with a possible D match to TRBD2 (5 bases). This CDR3 has 15 amino acids. Germline V gene data show CDR1 as SGHAT and CDR2 as FQNNGV. V dropped 6 bases and J dropped 0 bases, with 12 bases sitting between them. The CDR3 sequence: CASRRLQTSYNEQFF. The CDR3, as DNA: TGTGCCAGCAGACGACTACAAACCTCCTACAATGAGCAGTTCTTC. The variable domain in full, completed from reference TRBV11-2 and TRBJ2-1, reads EAGVAQSPRYKIIEKRQSVAFWCNPISGHATLYWYQQILGQGPKLLIQFQNNGVVDDSQLPKDRFSAERLKGVDSTLKIQPAKLEDSAVYLCASRRLQTSYNEQFFGPGTRLTVL.

V gene TRBV29-1 combines with J gene TRBJ2-5; perhaps TRBD2 as D (5 bases). The J call is in doubt because the DNA end fits TRBJ2-7 better. CDR1 SQVTM and CDR2 ANQGSEA come from the germline V gene. This CDR3 spans 13 amino acids. The CDR3 region is CSVEERDSYEQYF. The CDR3 DNA sequence: TGCAGCGTTGAAGAACGGGATTCCTACGAGCAGTACTTC.

This chain uses TRBV27 with TRBJ1-1; 7 positions agree with TRBD1. Germline V gene sequence: CDR1 MNHEY, CDR2 SMNVEV (reference sequence). V shed 5 bases, J shed 2 bases, and the junction held 8 bases outside the gene matches. The CDR3 has 15 amino acids. CDR3 residues: CASSAGTARNTEAFF. In DNA, the CDR3 is TGTGCCAGCAGTGCCGGGACAGCAAGAAACACTGAAGCTTTCTTT.

The table lists this clone with a count of one. V is TRBV30 and J is TRBJ2-2; D is perhaps TRBD1 (6 bases). Looked up from germline, CDR1 is GTSNPN and CDR2 is SVGIG (reference sequence). Trimming removed 4 bases at V and 5 bases at J, with 11 bases between. The length of the CDR3 is 13 residues. The DNA for the CDR3 is TGTGCCTGGAATATACAGGGTACCGGGGAGCTGTTTTTT. This sequence encodes CAWNIQGTGELFF.

The chain combines TRBV5-4 with TRBJ2-6; possible D gene TRBD2, 5 bases. This CDR3 has 15 residues. The V gene lost 0 bases and the J gene lost 2 bases, with 6 bases spanning the gap. Germline CDR1 and CDR2: SGHNT and YYREEE (reference sequence). The CDR3 DNA follows: TGTGCCAGCAGCTTGGTCGGGGCTGGGGCCAACGTCCTGACTTTC. Its translation is CASSLVGAGANVLTF.

The chain carries TRBV4-1 and TRBJ2-3; tentatively, D is TRBD2 (6 bases). With 4 bases removed from V and 0 bases from J, the gap between germline ends came to 17 bases. In germline, CDR1 is MGHRA, CDR2 YSYEKL. The length of the CDR3 is 17 residues. The CDR3 DNA follows: TGCGCCAGCAGCCCATTCTCGGGGGAGATTAGCACAGATACGCAGTATTTT. Its protein is CASSPFSGEISTDTQYF.

The CDR3 loop reads CASSSPRGAWGQPQHF. CDR3 in DNA: TGTGCCAGCAGTTCCCCCCGTGGGGCCTGGGGACAGCCCCAGCATTTT. This chain joins TRBV6-6 and TRBJ1-5; maybe TRBD1 (5 bases). V lost 4 bases and J 7 bases, leaving 20 bases between the germline ends. The V gene's germline CDR1 is MNHNY and CDR2 SVGAGI (reference sequence). The length of the CDR3 is 16 residues.

V usage is TRBV5-1 and J usage is TRBJ2-7; 12 bases align to TRBD1. The V gene end was trimmed by 6 bases and the J gene end by 5 bases; junction bases not matched to a gene: 6. Germline CDR1 reads SGHRS; CDR2 reads YFSETQ. The CDR3 is 14 residues long. CDR3: CASNAGQGAHEQYF. The CDR3 region has the DNA TGCGCCAGCAACGCGGGACAGGGGGCCCACGAGCAGTACTTC. Complete variable domain (other parts from reference TRBV5-1 and TRBJ2-7): KAGVTQTPRYLIKTRGQQVTLSCSPISGHRSVSWYQQTPGQGLQFLFEYFSETQRNKGNFPGRFSGRQFSNSRSEMNVSTLELGDSALYLCASNAGQGAHEQYFGPGTRLTVT.

J is TRBJ1-5 and V is TRBV9, with a weak D call TRBD1 (5 bases). The germline V and J ends were trimmed by 5 bases and 1 base, with 16 bases remaining between them. This CDR3 region has 16 residues. In germline, CDR1 is SGDLS, CDR2 YYNGEE. CDR3 nucleotide sequence: TGTGCCAGCAGTCGTAGCGCGGGGGAAAGCAATCAGCCCCAGCATTTT. Translation: CASSRSAGESNQPQHF.

The chain uses TRBV11-2 and TRBJ2-7, with TRBD1 matching 8 bases. V trimming: 7 bases; J trimming: 0 bases; junction bases outside the gene matches: 8. The CDR3 has 15 amino acids. Germline V lookup: CDR1 SGHAT, CDR2 FQNNGV. CDR3 bases: TGTGCCAGCACCAAGGACAGGGCGGTCTCCTACGAGCAGTACTTC. This codes for CASTKDRAVSYEQYF.

This chain links TRBV6-6 with TRBJ1-3; D unresolved. The V end lost 8 bases, the J end lost 2 bases, and 7 bases lay between the germline ends. This CDR3 is built from 12 residues. The germline CDR1 and CDR2 sequences are MNHNY and SVGAGI (reference sequence). The CDR3 is CASARAGNTIYF. The CDR3 region has the DNA TGTGCCAGCGCGCGGGCTGGAAACACCATATATTTT.

The rearrangement links TRBV28 to TRBJ2-2, with D maybe TRBD2 (5 bases). Germline V lookup: CDR1 MDHEN, CDR2 SYDVKM. With 2 bases removed from V and 6 bases from J, the gap between germline ends came to 13 bases. The CDR3 sequence is 15 residues long. The CDR3 DNA sequence: TGTGCCAGCAGTTTAGCAGGCGAGGGCCCCGGGGAGCTGTTTTTT. The encoded protein is CASSLAGEGPGELFF.

V and J are TRBV7-2 and TRBJ1-5, with D unclear. Between the trimmed V and J ends, which lost 0 bases and 2 bases, there was a span of 14 bases. Looked up from germline, CDR1 is SGHTA and CDR2 is FQGNSA. The CDR3 spans 17 residues. The CDR3 loop is CASSLALGFEGNQPQHF. In DNA form, the CDR3 reads TGTGCCAGCAGCTTAGCTCTAGGATTTGAAGGCAATCAGCCCCAGCATTTT.

The CDR3 sequence is CASSPPDLRVVTQYF. In DNA, the CDR3 is TGTGCCAGCAGCCCTCCAGACCTTCGGGTAGTTACCCAGTACTTC. The chain links TRBV7-9 to TRBJ2-5; D is ambiguous. This CDR3 comprises 15 residues. V lost 5 bases, J lost 8 bases, and 21 bases lay in between. Germline V gives CDR1 SEHNR, CDR2 FQNEAQ (reference sequence).

The chain combines TRBV5-1 with TRBJ2-7; D is possibly TRBD1 (5 bases). Germline lookup yields CDR1 SGHRS and CDR2 YFSETQ. The germline V and J ends were trimmed by 1 base and 3 bases, with 17 bases remaining between them. This CDR3 has 16 residues. The CDR3 bases are TGCGCCAGCAGCTTGACCGACCCCCGACAGTACTACGAGCAGTACTTC. Translated, it gives CASSLTDPRQYYEQYF.

The V call is TRBV19, the J call TRBJ1-1, with no clear D. Trimming stripped 3 bases from V and 6 bases from J, with 11 bases between. This CDR3 has 13 residues. Germline V gene sequence: CDR1 LNHDA, CDR2 SQIVND (reference sequence). The CDR3 loop reads CASSMRAQAEAFF. The CDR3 coding sequence is TGTGCCAGTAGTATGAGGGCGCAGGCTGAAGCTTTCTTT.

This clone was counted a few times. CDR3 amino acids: CASSFGLAETQYF. The CDR3 DNA reads TGTGCCAGCAGCTTCGGACTAGCGGAGACCCAGTACTTC. J is TRBJ2-5 and V is TRBV7-6; TRBD2 agrees at 9 bases. CDR1 SGHVS and CDR2 FNYEAQ come from the germline V gene. V dropped 3 bases and J dropped 5; count of bases not matched to a gene: 1. CDR3 length equals 13 residues.

The V call is TRBV10-3, the J call TRBJ2-5; D is possibly TRBD2 (5 bases). Per germline, CDR1 ENHRY and CDR2 SYGVKD. The CDR3 length is 12 residues. V lost 4 bases and J 5 bases, leaving 8 bases between the germline ends. The DNA for the CDR3 is TGTGCCATCAGTGCGCGAGGGGAGACCCAGTACTTC. It yields the protein CAISARGETQYF.

The genes are TRBV11-2 and TRBJ1-4; no clear D gene. There are 15 residues in the CDR3. CDR1 is SGHAT and CDR2 is FQNNGV in the germline V gene. Trimming left V 1 base short and J 6 bases short, with 12 bases between. Written as DNA, the CDR3 is TGTGCCAGCAGCTTAGGCAGGTCGATGCATGAAAAACTGTTTTTT. It is translated as CASSLGRSMHEKLFF.